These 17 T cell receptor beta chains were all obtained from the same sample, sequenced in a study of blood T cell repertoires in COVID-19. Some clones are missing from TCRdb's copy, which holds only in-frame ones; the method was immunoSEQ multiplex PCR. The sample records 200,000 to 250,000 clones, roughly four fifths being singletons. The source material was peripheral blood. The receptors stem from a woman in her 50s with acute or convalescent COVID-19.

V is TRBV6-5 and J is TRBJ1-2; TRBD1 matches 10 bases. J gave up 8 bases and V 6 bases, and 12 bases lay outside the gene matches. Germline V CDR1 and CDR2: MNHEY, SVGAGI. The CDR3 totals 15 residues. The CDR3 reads CASRPRDRGLMGYTF. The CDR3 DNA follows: TGTGCCAGCAGGCCTCGGGACAGGGGATTAATGGGCTACACCTTC.

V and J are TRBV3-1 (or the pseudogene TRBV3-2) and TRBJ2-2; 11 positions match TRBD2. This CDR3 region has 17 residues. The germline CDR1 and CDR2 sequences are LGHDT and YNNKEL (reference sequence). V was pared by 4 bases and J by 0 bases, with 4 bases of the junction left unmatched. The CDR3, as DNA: TGTGCCAGCAGCCGAAGACTAGCGGGGACGAACACCGGGGAGCTGTTTTTT. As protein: CASSRRLAGTNTGELFF.

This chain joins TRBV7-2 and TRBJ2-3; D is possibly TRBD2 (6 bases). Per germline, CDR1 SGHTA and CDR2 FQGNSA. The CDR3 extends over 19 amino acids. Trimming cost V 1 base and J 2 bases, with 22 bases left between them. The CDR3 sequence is CASSLGLRNRRGLTDTQYF. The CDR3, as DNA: TGTGCCAGCAGCTTAGGGCTACGTAATCGGCGGGGCCTCACAGATACGCAGTATTTT.

CDR3 sequence: CASSLDRVSTGELFF. The CDR3 coding sequence is TGTGCCAGCAGCTTGGACAGGGTGAGCACCGGGGAGCTGTTTTTT. This chain links TRBV5-4 with TRBJ2-2; D is perhaps TRBD1 (6 bases). The V gene's germline CDR1 is SGHNT and CDR2 YYREEE (reference sequence). The CDR3 contains 15 residues. Trimming stripped 0 bases from V and 4 bases from J, with 10 bases between.

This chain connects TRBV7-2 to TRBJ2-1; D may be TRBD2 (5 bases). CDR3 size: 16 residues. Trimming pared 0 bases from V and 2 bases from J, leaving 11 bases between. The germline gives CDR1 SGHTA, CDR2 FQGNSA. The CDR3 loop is CASSLAGRSTYNEQFF. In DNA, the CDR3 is TGTGCCAGCAGCTTAGCAGGGAGAAGCACCTACAATGAGCAGTTCTTC.

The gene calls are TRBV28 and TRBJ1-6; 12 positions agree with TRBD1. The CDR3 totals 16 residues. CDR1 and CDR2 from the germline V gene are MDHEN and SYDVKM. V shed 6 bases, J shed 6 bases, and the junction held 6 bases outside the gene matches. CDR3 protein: CASREGQGAGNSPLHF. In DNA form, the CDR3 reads TGTGCCAGCAGAGAGGGACAGGGGGCAGGTAATTCACCCCTCCACTTT.

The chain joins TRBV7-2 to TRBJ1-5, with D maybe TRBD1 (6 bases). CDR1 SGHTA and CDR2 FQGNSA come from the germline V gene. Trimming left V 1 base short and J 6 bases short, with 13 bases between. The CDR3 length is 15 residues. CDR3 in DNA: TGTGCCAGCAGCTTAGATACAGGGACGCGTCAGCCCCAGCATTTT. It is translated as CASSLDTGTRQPQHF. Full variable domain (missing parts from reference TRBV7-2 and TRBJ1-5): GAGVSQSPSNKVTEKGKDVELRCDPISGHTALYWYRQSLGQGLEFLIYFQGNSAPDKSGLPSDRFSAERTGGSVSTLTIQRTQQEDSAVYLCASSLDTGTRQPQHFGDGTRLSIL.

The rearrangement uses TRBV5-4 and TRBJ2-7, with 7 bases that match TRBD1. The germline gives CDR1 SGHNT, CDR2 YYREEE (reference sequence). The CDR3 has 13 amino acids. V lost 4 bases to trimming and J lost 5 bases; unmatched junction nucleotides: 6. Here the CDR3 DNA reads TGTGCCAGCAGCATACAGGGGATAGACGAGCAGTACTTC. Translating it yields CASSIQGIDEQYF. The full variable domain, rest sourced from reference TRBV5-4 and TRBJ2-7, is ETGVTQSPTHLIKTRGQQVTLRCSSQSGHNTVSWYQQALGQGPQFIFQYYREEENGRGNFPPRFSGLQFPNYSSELNVNALELDDSALYLCASSIQGIDEQYFGPGTRLTVT.

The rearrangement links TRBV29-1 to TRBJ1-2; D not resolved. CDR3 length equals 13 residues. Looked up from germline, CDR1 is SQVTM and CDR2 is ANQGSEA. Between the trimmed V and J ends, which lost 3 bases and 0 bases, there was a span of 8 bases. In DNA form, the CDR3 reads TGCAGCGTTGACTTGGACTCTAACTATGGCTACACCTTC. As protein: CSVDLDSNYGYTF.

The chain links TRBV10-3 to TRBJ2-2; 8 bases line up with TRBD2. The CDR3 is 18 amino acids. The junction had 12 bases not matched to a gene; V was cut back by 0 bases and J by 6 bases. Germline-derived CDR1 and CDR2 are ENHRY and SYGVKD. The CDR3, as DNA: TGTGCCATCAGTGAGTCATCTGGGCGGGGGGCGGACGCCGGGGAGCTGTTTTTT. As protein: CAISESSGRGADAGELFF.

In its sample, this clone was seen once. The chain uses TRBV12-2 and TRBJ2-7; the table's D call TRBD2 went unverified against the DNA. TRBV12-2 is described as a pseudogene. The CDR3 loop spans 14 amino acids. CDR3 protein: CASRAAAEIRVQYF. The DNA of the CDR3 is TGTGCAAGTCGCGCCGCCGCTGAAATCCGGGTGCAGTACTTC.

The CDR3 reads CASSELGGGTYGYTF. The CDR3, as DNA: TGTGCCAGCAGTGAATTAGGGGGCGGAACTTATGGCTACACCTTC. This chain connects TRBV25-1 to TRBJ1-2; TRBD1 matches at 7 bases. Germline CDR1 reads MGHDK; CDR2 reads SYGVNS. The CDR3 length is 15 residues. Unmatched junction bases numbered 7, after V lost 1 base and J lost 5 bases.

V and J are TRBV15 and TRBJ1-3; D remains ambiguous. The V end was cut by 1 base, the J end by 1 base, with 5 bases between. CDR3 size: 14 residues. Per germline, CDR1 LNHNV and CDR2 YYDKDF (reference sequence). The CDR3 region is CATSRVGSGNTIYF. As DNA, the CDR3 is TGTGCCACCAGCAGAGTCGGGTCTGGAAACACCATATATTTT.

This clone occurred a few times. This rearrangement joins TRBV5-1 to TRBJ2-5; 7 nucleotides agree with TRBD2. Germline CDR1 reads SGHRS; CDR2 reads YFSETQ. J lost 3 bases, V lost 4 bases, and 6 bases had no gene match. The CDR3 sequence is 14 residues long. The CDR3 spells CASSSGGEKETQYF. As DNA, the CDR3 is TGCGCCAGCAGCAGTGGGGGGGAAAAAGAGACCCAGTACTTC. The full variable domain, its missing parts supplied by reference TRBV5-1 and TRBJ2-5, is KAGVTQTPRYLIKTRGQQVTLSCSPISGHRSVSWYQQTPGQGLQFLFEYFSETQRNKGNFPGRFSGRQFSNSRSEMNVSTLELGDSALYLCASSSGGEKETQYFGPGTRLLVL.

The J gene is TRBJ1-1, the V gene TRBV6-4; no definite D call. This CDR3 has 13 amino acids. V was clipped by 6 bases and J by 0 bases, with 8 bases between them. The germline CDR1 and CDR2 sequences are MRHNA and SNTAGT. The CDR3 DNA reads TGTGCCAGCAGATCGCAGGTGAACACTGAAGCTTTCTTT. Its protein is CASRSQVNTEAFF.

The CDR3 coding sequence is TGTGCCAGCAGCAAACCCGGGACAGGCCTCCAAGAGACCCAGTACTTC. This encodes CASSKPGTGLQETQYF. The V call is TRBV21-1, the J call TRBJ2-5; the table's D call, TRBD1, has no DNA check behind it. TRBV21-1 is a listed pseudogene. The CDR3 is made up of 16 amino acids.

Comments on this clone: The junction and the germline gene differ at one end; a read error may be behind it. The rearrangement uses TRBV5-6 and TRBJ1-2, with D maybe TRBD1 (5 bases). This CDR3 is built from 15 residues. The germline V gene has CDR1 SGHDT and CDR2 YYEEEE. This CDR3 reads CASSRRQNANYGYAF. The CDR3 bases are TGTGCCAGCAGCAGAAGACAGAACGCTAACTATGGCTACGCCTTC.